Presented here are 12 T cell receptor beta chains from one specimen sequenced in a study of blood T cells in healthy people across ages. Then a second PCR, running roughly 7 to 11 cycles, was carried out with a sample-barcoded 5' primer and a J-beta primer mix. TCRdb called the 5' RACE reads again in MiXCR, with one record for every CDR3 protein. The sample contains roughly 900,000 distinct CDR3 sequences, about 48% of which appear only once. The sequenced sample consisted of blood. The receptors stem from a man aged 25 to 40 in good health.

The J gene is TRBJ1-5, the V gene TRBV3-1; a weak D match, TRBD1 (5 bases). Germline loops: CDR1 LGHDT, CDR2 YNNKEL (reference sequence). The CDR3 loop spans 12 amino acids. Deletions cut 5 bases from V and 6 bases from J, with 8 bases between. CDR3 amino acids: CASSSGTQPQHF. In DNA, the CDR3 is TGTGCCAGCAGCTCAGGGACTCAGCCCCAGCATTTT.

V is TRBV9 and J is TRBJ2-1; D gene ambiguous. Germline CDR1 reads SGDLS; CDR2 reads YYNGEE. This CDR3 comprises 17 residues. The V and J ends lost 0 bases and 5 bases respectively, with 18 bases between them. Here the CDR3 reads CASSVAITPTADNEQFF. CDR3 nucleotide sequence: TGTGCCAGCAGCGTAGCTATTACACCCACCGCGGACAATGAGCAGTTCTTC.

The J gene is TRBJ2-5, the V gene TRBV30; D is unresolved. Germline V gene data show CDR1 as GTSNPN and CDR2 as SVGIG (reference sequence). V lost 0 bases, J lost 4 bases, and 6 bases lay in between. This CDR3 is 12 amino acids long. CDR3 coding DNA: TGTGCCTGGAGTGTTCTAAGAGAGACCCAGTACTTC. This translates into CAWSVLRETQYF.

This clonotype was seen ten or more times. The genes are TRBV3-1 and TRBJ1-4; D remains unclear. This CDR3 has 14 residues. The V end was cut by 4 bases, the J end by 6 bases, with 12 bases between. Germline loops: CDR1 LGHDT, CDR2 YNNKEL (reference sequence). CDR3: CASSRQYTYEKLFF. CDR3 DNA: TGTGCCAGCAGCCGTCAATACACGTATGAAAAACTGTTTTTT. The variable domain in full, with the rest retrieved from reference TRBV3-1 and TRBJ1-4, is DTAVSQTPKYLVTQMGNDKSIKCEQNLGHDTMYWYKQDSKKFLKIMFSYNNKELIINETVPNRFSPKSPDKAHLNLHINSLELGDSAVYFCASSRQYTYEKLFFGSGTQLSVL.

The chain employs TRBV6-6 and TRBJ2-5, with 9 bases identical to TRBD1. The germline gives CDR1 MNHNY, CDR2 SVGAGI (reference sequence). Unmatched junction bases numbered 8, after V lost 4 bases and J lost 5 bases. This CDR3 contains 15 residues. The DNA of the CDR3 is TGTGCCAGCAGTTTTTCAGGGACAGGGAAGGAGACCCAGTACTTC. The encoded protein is CASSFSGTGKETQYF.

This clonotype was counted only a few times. V and J are TRBV27 and TRBJ1-2; 8 nucleotides line up with TRBD1. The junction had 6 bases not matched to a gene; V was cut back by 4 bases and J by 8 bases. Germline V gene sequence: CDR1 MNHEY, CDR2 SMNVEV (reference sequence). CDR3 length: 13 amino acids. CDR3 in DNA: TGTGCCAGCAGTTCAGGGGGCATCCGGGGCTACACCTTC. Translated: CASSSGGIRGYTF.

This clonotype appeared a few times. The chain recombines TRBV5-1 with TRBJ2-1, with 7 bases fitting TRBD2. CDR1 and CDR2 from the germline V gene are SGHRS and YFSETQ. The trim removed 0 bases at V and 7 bases at J, leaving 10 bases unmatched. The CDR3 sequence is 16 residues long. The CDR3 reads CASSLGRTRVLNEQFF. In DNA form, the CDR3 reads TGCGCCAGCAGCTTGGGGCGGACTAGAGTCCTAAATGAGCAGTTCTTC.

The chain's CDR3 is CASALGGLGEKLFF. CDR3 DNA: TGTGCCAGCGCCCTGGGCGGTCTAGGTGAAAAACTGTTTTTT. The chain joins TRBV6-1 to TRBJ1-4; no reliable D call. The CDR3 is made up of 14 amino acids. Trimming took off 8 bases at V and 7 bases at J, with 17 bases between the two ends. Germline CDR1 MNHNS, CDR2 SASEGT.

With regard to this clonotype: This could be a read error, since a much larger clone is one nucleotide away. V usage is TRBV25-1 and J usage is TRBJ1-6; 7 bases map to TRBD1. V shed 2 bases and J 7 bases; nucleotides not matched to a gene: 5. The CDR3 is 15 amino acids. Germline V gene data show CDR1 as MGHDK and CDR2 as SYGVNS. The CDR3: CASSEARTGNSPLHF. CDR3 DNA: TGTGCCAGCAGTGAAGCTAGGACAGGCAATTCACCCCTCCACTTT.

With regard to this clonotype: One end of the junction does not line up with germline, which may come from a read error. The V and J genes are TRBV12-3 or TRBV12-4 and TRBJ1-2; the D gene is possibly TRBD1 (6 bases). The CDR3 consists of 12 residues. CDR3 loop: CVSSFRGRGYTF. The CDR3 DNA sequence: TGTGTCAGCAGTTTCCGGGGGCGAGGCTACACCTTC.

This clonotype has ten or more counts. A much larger clone differs from this one at a single base, so this may be a read error. This rearrangement joins TRBV5-1 to TRBJ2-1; 11 bases are shared with TRBD2. The germline V gene encodes CDR1 SGHRS and CDR2 YFSETQ. J was trimmed by 6 bases and V by 4 bases; bases with no gene match: 12. This CDR3 region has 17 residues. This CDR3 reads CASSPSPVAGGRNEQFF. CDR3 DNA sequence: TGCGCCAGCAGCCCAAGTCCTGTAGCGGGGGGGCGCAATGAGCAGTTCTTC. The variable domain in full, with the rest retrieved from reference TRBV5-1 and TRBJ2-1, is KAGVTQTPRYLIKTRGQQVTLSCSPISGHRSVSWYQQTPGQGLQFLFEYFSETQRNKGNFPGRFSGRQFSNSRSEMNVSTLELGDSALYLCASSPSPVAGGRNEQFFGPGTRLTVL.

This clonotype was observed many times. CDR3 sequence reads: CSVEGLQETQYF. The CDR3, as DNA: TGCAGCGTTGAGGGGCTCCAAGAGACCCAGTACTTC. The chain is built from TRBV29-1 and TRBJ2-5; perhaps TRBD1 as D (5 bases). Trimming shortened V by 3 bases and J by 1 base, and 6 bases separated the two germline ends. The CDR3 contains 12 residues. Germline V gives CDR1 SQVTM, CDR2 ANQGSEA.